This TCR beta chain was sequenced in a study of identical twins. Study conclusions and caveats: Rather than following the same donors, the conclusions depended on cross-sectional statistical analysis. High-abundance cord blood beta clonotypes had fewer insertions; memory repertoires showed none.

Remarks on this clonotype: Its antigen is currently unknown.

The donor group consisted entirely of healthy Caucasians. This CDR3 is built from 17 residues. V dropped 0 bases and J dropped 0; count of bases not matched to a gene: 3. Per germline, CDR1 SGHRS and CDR2 YFSETQ. TCRdb re-analysed the 5' RACE reads in MiXCR, keeping a single row per CDR3 protein. Counted here are more than 1.5 million distinct CDR3 sequences, about 32% occurring once; the ten biggest clones make up around 0.25%. The sequence was collected from a newborn girl in good health. Sequencing was carried out using cord blood. The chain is built from TRBV5-1 and TRBJ1-6, with TRBD1 identical over 7 bases. The DNA for the CDR3 is TGCGCCAGCAGCTTGGAACAGGGGAGCTCCTATAATTCACCCCTCCACTTT. This sequence encodes CASSLEQGSSYNSPLHF.